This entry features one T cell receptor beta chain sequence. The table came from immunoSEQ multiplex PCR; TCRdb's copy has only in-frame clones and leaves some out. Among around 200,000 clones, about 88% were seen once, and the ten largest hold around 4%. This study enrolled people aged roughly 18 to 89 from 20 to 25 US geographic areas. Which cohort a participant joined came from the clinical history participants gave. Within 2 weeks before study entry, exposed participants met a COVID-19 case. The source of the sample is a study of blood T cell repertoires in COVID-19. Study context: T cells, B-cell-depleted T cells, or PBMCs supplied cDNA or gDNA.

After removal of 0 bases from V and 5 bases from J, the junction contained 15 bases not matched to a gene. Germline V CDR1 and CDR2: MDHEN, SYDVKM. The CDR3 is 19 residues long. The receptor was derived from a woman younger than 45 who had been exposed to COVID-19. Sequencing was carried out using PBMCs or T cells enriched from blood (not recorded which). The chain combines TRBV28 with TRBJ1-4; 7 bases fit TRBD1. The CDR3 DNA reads TGTGCCAGCAGTTTATGGGGTTGGGTGCGACAGGGTGTCAATGAAAAACTGTTTTTT. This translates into CASSLWGWVRQGVNEKLFF.